A selection of T cell receptor beta chains follows, all from one sample in a study of T cells in Graves' hyperthyroidism and ophthalmopathy. MiXCR was run by TCRdb on the multiplex PCR reads, yielding one entry per CDR3 protein. The sample holds some 600,000 distinct CDR3 sequences, roughly 14% seen once. Source material: blood. The receptors shown here come from a woman aged 25-40 years with Graves' hyperthyroidism that later progressed to Graves' ophthalmopathy. Each CDR3 is given with its conserved first and last residue. A D gene is named only where the DNA matches it firmly. Clone size is not always given. Where it is, it says once, few, many or a class for expanded clones.

>TRBJ2-7|many|NA|TRBV11-1
CASSLEGLREEDEQYF
TGTGCCAGCAGCTTAGAGGGTCTGAGGGAGGAAGACGAGCAGTACTTC
>TRBJ2-7|NA|NA|TRBV20-1
CSAREVYEQYF
TGCAGTGCTAGAGAAGTGTACGAGCAGTACTTC
>TRBJ2-5|NA|NA|TRBV10-3
CAISESGEAAYF
TGTGCCATCAGTGAGTCGGGGGAGGCCGCGTACTTC
>TRBJ1-5|many|NA|TRBV6-1
CASSEGTTINQPQHF
TGTGCCAGCAGTGAGGGGACCACAATCAATCAGCCCCAGCATTTT
>TRBJ1-5|many|NA|TRBV12-5
CASGLAVFVNQPQHF
TGTGCTAGTGGTTTGGCCGTTTTCGTCAATCAGCCCCAGCATTTT
>TRBJ2-1|many|NA|TRBV27
CASTDRPDGRPSLTNEQFF
TGTGCCAGCACTGATCGTCCGGACGGACGGCCTAGTCTAACGAATGAGCAGTTCTTC
>TRBJ1-2|many|NA|TRBV11-2
CASSLARRGPNYGYTF
TGTGCCAGCAGCTTAGCTCGGCGGGGGCCTAACTATGGCTACACCTTC
>TRBJ2-5|many|NA|TRBV9
CASSVGNGQETQYF
TGTGCCAGCAGCGTCGGGAACGGCCAAGAGACCCAGTACTTC
>TRBJ1-2|many|NA|TRBV3-1
CASSQVGRGPHGYTF
TGTGCCAGCAGCCAAGTGGGCAGGGGTCCCCATGGCTACACCTTC
>TRBJ2-5|few|TRBD1|TRBV5-6
CASSLLSGGSETQYF
TGTGCCAGCAGCTTGTTGTCAGGGGGTTCAGAGACCCAGTACTTC
>TRBJ2-7|many|NA|TRBV5-6
CASSAGRYEQYF
TGTGCCAGCAGCGCCGGGCGGTACGAGCAGTACTTC
>TRBJ1-2|once|NA|TRBV6-1
CASSQTPDACTF
TGTGCCAGCAGTCAAACCCCGGACGCTTGTACCTTC
>TRBJ2-1|few|NA|TRBV27
CASSYERPSSYNEQFF
TGTGCCAGCAGTTACGAGCGGCCCAGCTCCTACAATGAGCAGTTCTTC
>TRBJ2-7|few|NA|TRBV4-3
CASSHGGGDDEQYF
TGCGCCAGCAGCCACGGCGGGGGCGACGACGAGCAGTACTTC
>TRBJ2-4|many|NA|TRBV19
CASSIGAFDLNIQYF
TGTGCCAGTAGTATAGGAGCTTTCGATCTTAACATTCAGTACTTC
>TRBJ1-4|many|TRBD1|TRBV7-9
CASSGTGGVANEKLFF
TGTGCCAGCAGTGGGACAGGGGGCGTCGCTAATGAAAAACTGTTTTTT
>TRBJ2-7|many|NA|TRBV5-1
CASSLAPDSYEQYF
TGCGCCAGCAGCTTGGCCCCAGACTCCTACGAGCAGTACTTC
>TRBJ1-4|NA|NA|TRBV20-1
CSALNFGGGGEKLFF
TGCAGTGCTTTGAATTTTGGGGGAGGTGGTGAAAAACTGTTTTTT
>TRBJ2-7|few|NA|TRBV6-2/TRBV6-3
CASSSPLADPSYEQYF
TGTGCCAGCAGTTCTCCCTTAGCGGATCCCTCCTACGAGCAGTACTTC
>TRBJ1-5|few|TRBD1|TRBV7-4
CASIDRDSSNQPQHF
TGTGCCAGCATCGACCGGGACAGTAGCAATCAGCCCCAGCATTTT
>TRBJ2-3|NA|TRBD2|TRBV5-1
CASSPMGLADTDTQYF
TGTGCCAGCAGCCCTATGGGACTAGCGGACACAGATACGCAGTATTTT
>TRBJ1-2|many|NA|TRBV10-3
CAISESNGDNYGYTF
TGTGCCATCAGTGAGTCGAACGGGGATAACTATGGCTACACCTTC
>TRBJ2-7|many|NA|TRBV19
CASSTPSRTDSYEQYF
TGTGCCAGTAGTACACCAAGCCGGACAGACTCCTACGAGCAGTACTTC
>TRBJ2-5|many|NA|TRBV28
CASSFVKETQYF
TGTGCCAGCAGTTTCGTAAAAGAGACCCAGTACTTC
>TRBJ2-2|NA|NA|TRBV6-5
CASSYSTTGELFF
TGTGCCAGCAGTTACTCGACCACCGGGGAGCTGTTTTTT
>TRBJ2-7|many|NA|TRBV6-2/TRBV6-3
CASSHEQGIATYEQYF
TGTGCCAGCAGTCACGAGCAGGGAATTGCAACCTACGAGCAGTACTTC
>TRBJ2-1|NA|NA|TRBV12-3/TRBV12-4
CASTTFDPGSGEQFF
TGTGCCAGCACCACCTTTGACCCGGGCTCTGGTGAGCAGTTCTTC